Listed here is a single T cell receptor (beta chain). What it binds is unknown. Germline V gene data show CDR1 as MNHEY and CDR2 as SMNVEV (reference sequence). There are 20 residues in the CDR3. V lost 4 bases and J lost 0; bases outside the gene matches: 14. The data originate from a study of cytomegalovirus exposure and HLA in healthy donors. General observations from the study: TRBV6-2, TRBV6-3 and some other V segments were unresolvable in 87-base-pair reads. About 90% or about 30% of the time was how often most TCR beta V segments were productive, according to an earlier analysis. The authors confirmed in vitro that three CMV-associated chains were specific for CMV antigens.

A multiplex PCR was run with 60 Vbeta primers and 13 Jbeta primers. Libraries were prepared by immunoSEQ multiplex PCR; TCRdb keeps only in-frame clonotypes and omits some of them. The sample shows some 65,000 clones, less than 70% of them seen only once. The V call is TRBV27, the J call TRBJ2-3, with 12 bases that match TRBD2. The sample taken for sequencing was PBMCs. The receptor was derived from a woman in her 30s in good health and CMV-seronegative. CDR3 protein: CASSSLSLAGGLSSTDTQYF. The CDR3 DNA reads TGTGCCAGCAGTTCCCTCTCACTAGCGGGGGGCCTTTCTAGCACAGATACGCAGTATTTT.